This passage covers 5 T cell receptor beta chains from one sample sequenced in a study of PD-1 blockade in classical Hodgkin lymphoma. The assay was immunoSEQ multiplex PCR, and TCRdb's table has in-frame clones only and misses some. Here the sample spans tens of thousands of clones, 85% to 95% being singletons. No patient escaped relapse after autologous stem cell transplantation, and brentuximab vedotin exposure varied. Sequenced material: peripheral blood mononuclear cells (PBMCs), taken at baseline. The source is a human donor with classical Hodgkin lymphoma.

V and J are TRBV4-2 and TRBJ2-1, with 11 bases matching TRBD2. The J segment lost 6 bases and the V segment lost 4 bases, leaving 8 bases of the junction unmatched. The CDR3 loop spans 16 amino acids. Germline V gene sequence: CDR1 LGHNA, CDR2 YNFKEQ. The CDR3 sequence: CASSLLAGETGNEQFF. The CDR3 region has the DNA TGTGCCAGCAGCCTACTAGCGGGAGAAACGGGCAATGAGCAGTTCTTC.

This sequence joins TRBV7-6 and TRBJ1-1; weak D call: TRBD1 (5 bases). CDR3 length: 16 amino acids. Per the germline V gene, CDR1 is SGHVS and CDR2 is FNYEAQ. The V end lost 0 bases, the J end lost 0 bases, and 11 bases lay between the germline ends. CDR3 in amino acids: CASSLASGGLNTEAFF. For the CDR3, the DNA is TGTGCCAGCAGCTTAGCGTCGGGGGGTCTGAACACTGAAGCTTTCTTT.

This chain joins TRBV27 and TRBJ2-7, with 10 positions matching TRBD1. V was clipped by 0 bases and J by 5 bases; unmatched bases: 10. The CDR3 is 17 amino acids. Germline CDR1 reads MNHEY; CDR2 reads SMNVEV (reference sequence). The CDR3 DNA reads as TGTGCCAGCAGTTTATCCCTCCGGGACAGGGGTAACCACGAGCAGTACTTC. Its protein product is CASSLSLRDRGNHEQYF.

J is TRBJ1-5 and V is TRBV5-4; no clear D gene. The germline V gene has CDR1 SGHNT and CDR2 YYREEE (reference sequence). This CDR3 is 15 amino acids long. V was shortened by 4 bases and J by 5 bases, with 16 bases between the two germline ends. The CDR3 spells CASSPRPGRDQPQHF. CDR3 bases: TGTGCCAGCAGCCCACGGCCGGGGAGGGATCAGCCCCAGCATTTT.

The CDR3: CASSLGKGEQYF. CDR3 DNA sequence: TGTGCCAGCAGCCTCGGCAAGGGCGAGCAGTACTTC. The genes are TRBV7-9 and TRBJ2-7; D is unclear. V lost 5 bases, J lost 6 bases, and 11 bases lay in between. This CDR3 is built from 12 residues. Germline values: CDR1 SEHNR, CDR2 FQNEAQ (reference sequence).